The 9 T cell receptor beta chains below come from one sample, sequenced in a study of T cell repertoires in cytomegalovirus infection (dated by TCRdb to the late 2010s). The listed sequencing device is Illumina HiSeq 1500. Using fastp trimming at Q25 and MiXCR clonotype assembly, TCRdb reanalyzed the public sequencing data and kept in-frame beta chains. Each record represents a unique CDR3 protein, reported with the most common genes and DNA among its rows. Recorded for this sample are around 440,000 distinct CDR3 sequences; 10% to 12% of them occurred a single time. Clones ranked in the top ten supply approximately 10% of the sample. Sequencing was performed on PBMCs. The receptors originated from a human donor in good health (CMV status not recorded). Some clones in this sample may be carry-over from other donors' samples.

This clonotype was counted many times. DNA for the CDR3: TGTGCCAGCAGTTTTTTGGTGGGCGAGCAGTACTTC. Amino acids: CASSFLVGEQYF. The chain uses TRBV12-3 or TRBV12-4 and TRBJ2-7, with unresolved D. Trimming removed 3 bases from V and 6 bases from J, with 9 bases in between. The CDR3 is 12 residues long.

This clonotype occurred many times. The chain has TRBV27 and TRBJ2-1; 7 bases match TRBD2. The CDR3 extends over 14 amino acids. Germline CDR1 and CDR2: MNHEY and SMNVEV (reference sequence). V lost 2 bases, J lost 9 bases, and 7 bases stayed unmatched. Written as DNA, the CDR3 is TGTGCCAGCAGTTTAATAGACGGGGGGAGTGAGCAGTTCTTC. Its protein product is CASSLIDGGSEQFF.

The table lists this clonotype with a few counts. This chain links TRBV19 with TRBJ1-2; TRBD1 matches 9 bases. With V trimmed by 5 bases and J by 3 bases, 7 bases remained unmatched. The germline gives CDR1 LNHDA, CDR2 SQIVND (reference sequence). This CDR3 contains 15 residues. Here the CDR3 reads CASSLNRGRDYGYTF. The CDR3 DNA follows: TGTGCCAGTAGTTTAAACAGGGGGCGCGACTATGGCTACACCTTC.

In this sample, this clonotype turned up many times. This chain links TRBV2 with TRBJ1-5; D possibly corresponds to TRBD1 (5 bases). The CDR3 has 13 residues. Looked up from germline, CDR1 is SNHLY and CDR2 is FYNNEI. V lost 5 bases and J lost 3, with 8 bases in between. This CDR3 is CASSRQNNQPQHF. CDR3 sequence (DNA): TGTGCCAGCAGTCGACAGAACAATCAGCCCCAGCATTTT. The variable domain in full, with the rest retrieved from reference TRBV2 and TRBJ1-5, is EPEVTQTPSHQVTQMGQEVILRCVPISNHLYFYWYRQILGQKVEFLVSFYNNEISEKSEIFDDQFSVERPDGSNFTLKIRSTKLEDSAMYFCASSRQNNQPQHFGDGTRLSIL.

Ten or more counts support this clonotype. This chain uses TRBV27 with TRBJ2-7; unclear D gene. CDR1 and CDR2 (germline): MNHEY, SMNVEV (reference sequence). This CDR3 is 12 amino acids long. The V gene lost 6 bases and the J gene lost 3 bases, with 9 bases spanning the gap. The CDR3 DNA reads as TGTGCCAGCAGCAGCAGCGACTACGAGCAGTACTTC. Its protein is CASSSSDYEQYF.

This clonotype was picked up many times. The rearrangement uses TRBV7-2 and TRBJ2-2; 12 bases map to TRBD2. After removal of 5 bases from V and 2 bases from J, the junction contained 3 bases not matched to a gene. The CDR3 length is 16 residues. Per germline, CDR1 SGHTA and CDR2 FQGNSA. The CDR3 is CASSMGLAGNTGELFF. The CDR3 region has the DNA TGTGCCAGCAGCATGGGACTAGCGGGTAACACCGGGGAGCTGTTTTTT.

J is TRBJ2-7 and V is TRBV4-2; D may be TRBD2 (6 bases). V lost 10 bases, J lost 2 bases, and 15 bases lay in between. Germline CDR1 is LGHNA and CDR2 is YNFKEQ. The CDR3 spans 13 residues. The CDR3 nucleotides read TGTGCCACCGCGGAGGGGCCTACCTACGAGCAGTACTTC. Amino acid sequence: CATAEGPTYEQYF.

V and J are TRBV29-1 and TRBJ2-1; D call uncertain. This CDR3 comprises 11 residues. V was cut by 7 bases and J by 6 bases, with 10 bases left in between. Germline V gene data show CDR1 as SQVTM and CDR2 as ANQGSEA. The CDR3 here is CSAVFSNEQFF. The CDR3 nucleotides are TGCAGCGCTGTGTTTAGCAATGAGCAGTTCTTC.

This clonotype has at least ten counts. The rearrangement uses TRBV7-3 and TRBJ1-1, with TRBD1 identical over 7 bases. V lost 2 bases and J lost 4; bases outside the gene matches: 4. The CDR3 extends over 14 amino acids. Germline V CDR1 and CDR2: SGHTA, FQGTGA. The CDR3 DNA is TGTGCCAGCAGCTTACAGGGGGAGGGCACTGAAGCTTTCTTT. Encoded protein: CASSLQGEGTEAFF. Full variable domain (outside the CDR3, taken from reference TRBV7-3 and TRBJ1-1): GAGVSQTPSNKVTEKGKYVELRCDPISGHTALYWYRQSLGQGPEFLIYFQGTGAADDSGLPNDRFFAVRPEGSVSTLKIQRTERGDSAVYLCASSLQGEGTEAFFGQGTRLTVV.